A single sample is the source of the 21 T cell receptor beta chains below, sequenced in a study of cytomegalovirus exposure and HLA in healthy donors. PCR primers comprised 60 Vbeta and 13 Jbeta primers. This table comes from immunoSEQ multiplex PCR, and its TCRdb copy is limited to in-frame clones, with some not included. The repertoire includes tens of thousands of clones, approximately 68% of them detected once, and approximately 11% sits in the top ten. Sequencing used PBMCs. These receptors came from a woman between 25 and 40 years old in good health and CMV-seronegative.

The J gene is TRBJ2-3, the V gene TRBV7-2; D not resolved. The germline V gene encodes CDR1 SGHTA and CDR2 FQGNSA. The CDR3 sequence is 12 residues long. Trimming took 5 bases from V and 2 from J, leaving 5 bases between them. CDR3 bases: TGTGCCAGCAGCCCAGACACAGATACGCAGTATTTT. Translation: CASSPDTDTQYF.

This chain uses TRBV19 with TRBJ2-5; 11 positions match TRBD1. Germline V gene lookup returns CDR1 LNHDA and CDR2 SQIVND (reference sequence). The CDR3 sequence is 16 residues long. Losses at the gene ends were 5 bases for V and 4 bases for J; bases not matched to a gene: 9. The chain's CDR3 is CASSSPGTGGGETQYF. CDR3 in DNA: TGTGCCAGTAGTTCGCCCGGGACAGGGGGAGGAGAGACCCAGTACTTC.

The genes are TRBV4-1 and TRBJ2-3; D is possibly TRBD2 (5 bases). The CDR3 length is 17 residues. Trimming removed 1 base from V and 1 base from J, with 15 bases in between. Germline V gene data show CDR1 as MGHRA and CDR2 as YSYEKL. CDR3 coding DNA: TGCGCCAGCAGCCAAGGACTACCCGGATTGGGCACAGATACGCAGTATTTT. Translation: CASSQGLPGLGTDTQYF.

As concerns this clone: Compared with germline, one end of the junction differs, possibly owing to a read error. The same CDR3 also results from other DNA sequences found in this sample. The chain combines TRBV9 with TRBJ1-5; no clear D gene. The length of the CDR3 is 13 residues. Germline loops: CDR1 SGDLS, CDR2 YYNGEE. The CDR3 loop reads CASSAGKNQPQHF. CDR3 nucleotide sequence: TGTGCCAGCAGCGCCGGGAAAAATCAGCCTCAGCATTTT.

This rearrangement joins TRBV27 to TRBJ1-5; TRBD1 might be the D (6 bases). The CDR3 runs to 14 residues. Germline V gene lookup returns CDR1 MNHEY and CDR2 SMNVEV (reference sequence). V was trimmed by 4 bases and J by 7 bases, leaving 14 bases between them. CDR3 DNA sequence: TGTGCCAGCAGTTACGGGGGGCTACGGCAGCCCCAGCATTTT. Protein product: CASSYGGLRQPQHF.

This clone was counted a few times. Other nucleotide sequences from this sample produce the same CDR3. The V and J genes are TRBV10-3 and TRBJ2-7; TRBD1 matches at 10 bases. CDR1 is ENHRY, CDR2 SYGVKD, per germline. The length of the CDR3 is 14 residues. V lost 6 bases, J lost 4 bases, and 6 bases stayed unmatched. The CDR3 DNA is TGTGCCATCAGCGGGGACAGGGGTCCTTACGAGCAGTACTTC. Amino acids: CAISGDRGPYEQYF.

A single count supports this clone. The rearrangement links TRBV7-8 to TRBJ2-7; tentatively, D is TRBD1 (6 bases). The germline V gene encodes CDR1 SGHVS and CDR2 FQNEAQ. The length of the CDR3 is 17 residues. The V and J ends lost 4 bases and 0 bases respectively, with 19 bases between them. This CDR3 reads CASSSDFRDNLSYEQYF. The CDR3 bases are TGTGCCAGCAGCTCAGATTTCCGGGACAACCTCTCCTACGAGCAGTACTTC.

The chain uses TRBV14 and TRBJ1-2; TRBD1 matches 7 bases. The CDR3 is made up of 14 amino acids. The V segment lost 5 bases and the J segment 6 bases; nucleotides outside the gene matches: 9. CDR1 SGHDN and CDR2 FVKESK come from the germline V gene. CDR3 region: CASSTGAPFDGYTF. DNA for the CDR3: TGTGCCAGCAGCACAGGGGCCCCTTTTGATGGCTACACCTTC.

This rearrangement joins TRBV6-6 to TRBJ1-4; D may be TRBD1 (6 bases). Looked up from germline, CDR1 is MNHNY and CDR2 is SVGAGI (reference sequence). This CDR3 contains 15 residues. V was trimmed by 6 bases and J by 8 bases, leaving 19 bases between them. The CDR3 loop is CASSHGPGAGEKLFF. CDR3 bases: TGTGCCAGCAGCCATGGCCCAGGGGCCGGCGAAAAACTGTTTTTT.

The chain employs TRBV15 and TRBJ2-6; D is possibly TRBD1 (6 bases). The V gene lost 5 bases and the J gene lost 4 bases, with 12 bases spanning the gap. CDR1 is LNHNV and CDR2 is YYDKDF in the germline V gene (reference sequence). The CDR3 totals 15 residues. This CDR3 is CATSGDRSGANVLTF. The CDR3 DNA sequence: TGTGCCACCAGCGGCGACAGGTCAGGGGCCAACGTCCTGACTTTC.

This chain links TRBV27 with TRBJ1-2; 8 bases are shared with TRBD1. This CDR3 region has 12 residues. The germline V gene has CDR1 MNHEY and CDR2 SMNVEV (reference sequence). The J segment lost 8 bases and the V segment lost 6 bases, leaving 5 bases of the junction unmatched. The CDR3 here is CASSTGGKGYTF. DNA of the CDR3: TGTGCCAGCAGCACAGGGGGGAAAGGCTACACCTTC.

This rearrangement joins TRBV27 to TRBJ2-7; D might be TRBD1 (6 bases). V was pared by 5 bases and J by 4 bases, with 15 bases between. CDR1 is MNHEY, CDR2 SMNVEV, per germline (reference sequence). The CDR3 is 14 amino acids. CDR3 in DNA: TGTGCCAGCAGTATGGGACACCCACCTTACGAGCAGTACTTC. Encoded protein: CASSMGHPPYEQYF.

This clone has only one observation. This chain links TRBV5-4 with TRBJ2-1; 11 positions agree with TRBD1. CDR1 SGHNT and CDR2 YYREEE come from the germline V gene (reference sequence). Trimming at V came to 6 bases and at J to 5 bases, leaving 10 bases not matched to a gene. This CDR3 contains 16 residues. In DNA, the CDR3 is TGTGCCAGCACCTCCGGGGGGACAGGGGGGGACAATGAGCAGTTCTTC. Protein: CASTSGGTGGDNEQFF.

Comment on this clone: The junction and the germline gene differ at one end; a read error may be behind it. This CDR3 is CASSHTGAGELFF. The CDR3 nucleotides read TGTGCTAGCAGCCACACAGGGGCCGGGGAGCTGTTTTTT. V gene TRBV7-7 combines with J gene TRBJ2-2; 7 bases align to TRBD1. CDR1 SSHAT and CDR2 FNYEAQ come from the germline V gene (reference sequence). This CDR3 region has 13 residues.

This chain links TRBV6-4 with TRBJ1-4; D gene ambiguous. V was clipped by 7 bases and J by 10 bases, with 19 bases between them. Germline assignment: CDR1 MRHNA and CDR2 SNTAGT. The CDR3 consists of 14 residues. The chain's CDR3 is CASNFGQWRGKLFF. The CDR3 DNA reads TGTGCCAGCAACTTTGGTCAGTGGCGCGGAAAACTGTTTTTT.

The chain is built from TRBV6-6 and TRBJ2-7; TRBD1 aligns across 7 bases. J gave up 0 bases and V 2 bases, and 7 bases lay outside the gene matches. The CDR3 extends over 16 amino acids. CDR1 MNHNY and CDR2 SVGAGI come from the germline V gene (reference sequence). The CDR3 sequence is CASSYLTGPGSYEQYF. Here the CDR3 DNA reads TGTGCCAGCAGTTACCTGACAGGGCCGGGCTCCTACGAGCAGTACTTC.

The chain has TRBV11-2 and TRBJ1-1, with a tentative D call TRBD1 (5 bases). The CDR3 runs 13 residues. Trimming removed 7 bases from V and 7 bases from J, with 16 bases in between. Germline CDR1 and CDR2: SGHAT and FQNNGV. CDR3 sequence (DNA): TGTGCCAGCAACCAATTGGGAGGGGTTGAAGCTTTCTTT. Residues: CASNQLGGVEAFF.

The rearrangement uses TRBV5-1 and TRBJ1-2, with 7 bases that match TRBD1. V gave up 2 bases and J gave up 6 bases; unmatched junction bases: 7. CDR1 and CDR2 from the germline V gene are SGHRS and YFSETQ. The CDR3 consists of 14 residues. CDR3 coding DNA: TGCGCCAGCAGCTTCAACAGGGGTGAGGATGGCTACACCTTC. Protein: CASSFNRGEDGYTF.

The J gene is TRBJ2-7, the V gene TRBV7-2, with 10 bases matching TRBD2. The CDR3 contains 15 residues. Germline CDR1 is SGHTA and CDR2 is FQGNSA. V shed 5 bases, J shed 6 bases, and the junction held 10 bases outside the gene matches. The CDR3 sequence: CASSENLAGAGEQYF. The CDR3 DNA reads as TGTGCCAGCAGCGAGAACCTAGCGGGGGCGGGCGAGCAGTACTTC.

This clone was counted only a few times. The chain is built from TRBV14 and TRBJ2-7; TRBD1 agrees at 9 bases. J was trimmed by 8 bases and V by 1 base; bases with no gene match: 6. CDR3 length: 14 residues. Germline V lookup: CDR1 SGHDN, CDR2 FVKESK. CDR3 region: CASSQAGGQGKQYF. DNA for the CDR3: TGTGCCAGCAGCCAAGCGGGGGGACAGGGAAAGCAGTACTTC.

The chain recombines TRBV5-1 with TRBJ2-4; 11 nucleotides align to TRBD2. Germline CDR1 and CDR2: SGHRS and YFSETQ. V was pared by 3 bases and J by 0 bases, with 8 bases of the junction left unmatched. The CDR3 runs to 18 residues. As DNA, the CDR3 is TGCGCCAGCAGCTATGCTAGCGGGGGGAGACTAGCCAAAAACATTCAGTACTTC. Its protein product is CASSYASGGRLAKNIQYF. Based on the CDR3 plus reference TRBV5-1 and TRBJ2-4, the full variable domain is KAGVTQTPRYLIKTRGQQVTLSCSPISGHRSVSWYQQTPGQGLQFLFEYFSETQRNKGNFPGRFSGRQFSNSRSEMNVSTLELGDSALYLCASSYASGGRLAKNIQYFGAGTRLSVL.